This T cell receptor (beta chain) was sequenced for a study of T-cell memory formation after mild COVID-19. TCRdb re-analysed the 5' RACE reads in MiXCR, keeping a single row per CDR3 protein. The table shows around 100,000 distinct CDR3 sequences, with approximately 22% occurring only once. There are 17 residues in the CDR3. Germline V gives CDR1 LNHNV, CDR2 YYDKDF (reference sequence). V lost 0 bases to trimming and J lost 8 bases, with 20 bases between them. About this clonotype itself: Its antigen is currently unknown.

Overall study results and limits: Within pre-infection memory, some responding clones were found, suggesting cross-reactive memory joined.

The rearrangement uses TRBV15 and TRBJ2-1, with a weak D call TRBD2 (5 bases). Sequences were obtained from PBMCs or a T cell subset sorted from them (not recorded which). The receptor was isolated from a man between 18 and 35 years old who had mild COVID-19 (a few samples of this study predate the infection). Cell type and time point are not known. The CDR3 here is CATSRDISGRFGHEQFF. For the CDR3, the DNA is TGTGCCACCAGCAGAGATATCAGCGGACGATTCGGCCATGAGCAGTTCTTC. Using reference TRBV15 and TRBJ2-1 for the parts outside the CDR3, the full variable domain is DAMVIQNPRYQVTQFGKPVTLSCSQTLNHNVMYWYQQKSSQAPKLLFHYYDKDFNNEADTPDNFQSRRPNTSFCFLDIRSPGLGDTAMYLCATSRDISGRFGHEQFFGPGTRLTVL.